Listed here is a single T cell receptor beta chain. Diagnoses used clinical symptoms, serum thyroxine and TRAb, thyroid ultrasound and orbital computed tomography. This sample was taken from a study of T cells in Graves' hyperthyroidism and ophthalmopathy. Authors of the study amplified TCR beta CDR3 regions from RNA transcripts. The study used the HTBI primer set for a first-round RT-PCR of the TCR CDR3. TCRdb redid the calling of the multiplex PCR reads with MiXCR, one entry per CDR3 protein. The sample carries around 570,000 distinct CDR3 sequences, 20% recorded once. Germline CDR1 reads SEHNR; CDR2 reads FQNEAQ (reference sequence). Trimming removed 5 bases at V and 5 bases at J, with 15 bases between. This CDR3 contains 14 residues.

This chain joins TRBV7-9 and TRBJ1-2; D ambiguous. The sequence was collected from a man aged 35 to 55 with Graves' ophthalmopathy. Sequenced input: blood. The CDR3 loop is CASSPPLHSYGYTF. The DNA of the CDR3 is TGTGCCAGCAGCCCGCCCCTCCACAGTTATGGCTACACCTTC.